This T cell receptor beta chain was profiled in a study of shared clonotypes between healthy human individuals. Turning to the study itself: Aged between 18 and 49, the donors were two women and a few men.

Sequencing was performed with immunoSEQ multiplex PCR; in TCRdb, only in-frame clones are kept and a portion is missing. Among approximately 500,000 clones listed, 75% to 85% were seen once. Germline V gene data show CDR1 as MNHNS and CDR2 as SASEGT. V lost 3 bases and J 6 bases, leaving 16 bases between the germline ends. The CDR3 contains 15 residues. The chain carries TRBV6-1 and TRBJ2-3; D gene ambiguous. The clonotype comes from a woman aged 40 to 49 in good health. Some clones in this sample may be carry-over from other donors' samples. What was sequenced was PBMCs. In DNA form, the CDR3 reads TGTGCCAGCAGTGAGCGGAGAGCGAGGCCGGATACGCAGTATTTT. Protein product: CASSERRARPDTQYF.